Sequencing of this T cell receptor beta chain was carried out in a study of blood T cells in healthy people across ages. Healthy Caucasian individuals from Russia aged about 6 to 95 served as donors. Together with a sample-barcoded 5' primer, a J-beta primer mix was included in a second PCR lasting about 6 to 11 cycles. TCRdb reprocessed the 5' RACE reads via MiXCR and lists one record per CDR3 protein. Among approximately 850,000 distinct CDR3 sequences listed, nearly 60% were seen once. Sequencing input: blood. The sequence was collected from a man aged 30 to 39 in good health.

The CDR3 coding sequence is TGTGCCAGCAGGCCCCCAGGGGAGTACGAGCAGTACTTC. This translates into CASRPPGEYEQYF. The V gene is TRBV7-9, the J gene TRBJ2-7, with a weak D call TRBD1 (6 bases). The CDR3 length is 13 residues. The ends were cut back, 6 bases at V and 4 bases at J, with 13 bases in the middle. The germline V gene encodes CDR1 SEHNR and CDR2 FQNEAQ (reference sequence).